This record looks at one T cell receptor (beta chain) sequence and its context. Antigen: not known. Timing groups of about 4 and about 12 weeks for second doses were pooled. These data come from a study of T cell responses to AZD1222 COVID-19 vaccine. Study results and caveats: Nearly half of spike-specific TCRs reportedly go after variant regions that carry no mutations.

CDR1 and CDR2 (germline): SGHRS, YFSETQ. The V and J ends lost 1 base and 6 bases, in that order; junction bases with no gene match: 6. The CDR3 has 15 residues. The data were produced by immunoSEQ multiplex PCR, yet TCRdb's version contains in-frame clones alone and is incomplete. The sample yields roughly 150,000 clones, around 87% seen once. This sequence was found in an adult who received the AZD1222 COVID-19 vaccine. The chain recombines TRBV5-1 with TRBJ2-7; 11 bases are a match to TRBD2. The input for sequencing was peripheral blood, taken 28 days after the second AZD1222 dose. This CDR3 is CASSLSLAGEGEQYF. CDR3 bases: TGCGCCAGCAGCTTGTCACTAGCGGGAGAGGGCGAGCAGTACTTC.